This record concerns one T cell receptor beta chain sequence. This record belongs to a study of blood T cell repertoires in COVID-19. Overall study context: The cDNA or gDNA used as material had been derived from T cells, B-cell-depleted T cells, or PBMCs.

Methods used by the authors: Nucleated cell number was recorded as an estimate derived from reference gene primer amplification. Sequencing was performed with immunoSEQ multiplex PCR; in TCRdb, only in-frame clones are kept and a portion is missing. V, J and clone size are taken as reported in that table, and D and trimming were inferred from the DNA itself. The sample contains 100,000 to 150,000 clones, roughly 83% of which appear only once. This CDR3 spans 13 amino acids. Trimming pared 10 bases from V and 3 bases from J, leaving 16 bases between. Germline CDR1 reads SGDLS; CDR2 reads YYNGEE. The sequence was obtained from a woman aged 30 to 39 who had recovered from COVID-19. The sequenced sample was peripheral blood. This chain joins TRBV9 and TRBJ1-2; no reliable D call. The CDR3 region has the DNA TGTGCCTCCTCCTCCCCTAAAGACTATGGCTACACCTTC. It codes for CASSSPKDYGYTF. The full variable domain, with the rest looked up from reference TRBV9 and TRBJ1-2, is DSGVTQTPKHLITATGQRVTLRCSPRSGDLSVYWYQQSLDQGLQFLIQYYNGEERAKGNILERFSAQQFPDLHSELNLSSLELGDSALYFCASSSPKDYGYTFGSGTRLTVV.